This TCR beta chain was found in a study of cytotoxic CD8 clonotypes in ibrutinib-treated CLL. Whole-study findings and limits: Clonality increased at ibrutinib response and stayed stable in sustained remission. At progression, however, it fell back toward baseline. Sustained-remission and progressing patients were not sampled at matched times. Public clonotypes (which were uncommon) either contracted or remained stable on treatment.

Researchers set a sequencing depth target of 1 in 200,000 to 1 in 1 million T cells. TCRdb keeps only in-frame clones here, not all; method: immunoSEQ multiplex PCR. The data show 9,500 to 15,000 clones, approximately 67% seen once. This clone was detected only a few times. The antigen remains undetermined. The sample in question was PBMCs, obtained before ibrutinib treatment. The source is a human donor with chronic lymphocytic leukemia.

The CDR3 coding sequence is TGCGCCAGCAGCCTTGACAGGGAGGTGTACGAGCAGTACTTC. This sequence encodes CASSLDREVYEQYF. The chain carries TRBV5-1 and TRBJ2-7; possibly TRBD1 for D (7 bases). The CDR3 is 14 residues long. V dropped 4 bases and J dropped 4 bases, with 15 bases sitting between them. CDR1 and CDR2 from the germline V gene are SGHRS and YFSETQ.